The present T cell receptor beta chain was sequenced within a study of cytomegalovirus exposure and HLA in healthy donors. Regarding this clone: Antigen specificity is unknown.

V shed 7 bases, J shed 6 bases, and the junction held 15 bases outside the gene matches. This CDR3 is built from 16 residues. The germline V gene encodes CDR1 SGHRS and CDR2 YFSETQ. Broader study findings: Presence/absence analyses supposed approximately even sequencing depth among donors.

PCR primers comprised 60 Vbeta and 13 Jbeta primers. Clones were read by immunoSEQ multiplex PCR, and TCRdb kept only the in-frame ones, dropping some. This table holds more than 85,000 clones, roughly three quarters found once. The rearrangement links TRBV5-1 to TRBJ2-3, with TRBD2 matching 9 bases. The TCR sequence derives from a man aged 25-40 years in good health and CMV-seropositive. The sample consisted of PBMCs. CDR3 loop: CASGTTSGGRGDTQYF. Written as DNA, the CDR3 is TGCGCCAGCGGAACAACGAGCGGGGGGAGGGGGGATACGCAGTATTTT. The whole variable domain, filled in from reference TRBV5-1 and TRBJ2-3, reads KAGVTQTPRYLIKTRGQQVTLSCSPISGHRSVSWYQQTPGQGLQFLFEYFSETQRNKGNFPGRFSGRQFSNSRSEMNVSTLELGDSALYLCASGTTSGGRGDTQYFGPGTRLTVL.